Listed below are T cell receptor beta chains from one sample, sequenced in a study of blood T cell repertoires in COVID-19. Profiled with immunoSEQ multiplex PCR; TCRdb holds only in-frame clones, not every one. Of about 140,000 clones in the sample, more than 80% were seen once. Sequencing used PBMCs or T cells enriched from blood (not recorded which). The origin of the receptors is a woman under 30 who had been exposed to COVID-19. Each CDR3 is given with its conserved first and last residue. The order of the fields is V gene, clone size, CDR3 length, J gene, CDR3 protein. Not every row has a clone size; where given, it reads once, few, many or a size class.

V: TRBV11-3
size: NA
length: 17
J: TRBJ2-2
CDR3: CASSLDNLAGKTGELFF

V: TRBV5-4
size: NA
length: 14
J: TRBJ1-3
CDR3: CASSLEYSGNTIYF

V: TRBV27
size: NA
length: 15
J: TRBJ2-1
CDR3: CASSPAARYYNEQFF

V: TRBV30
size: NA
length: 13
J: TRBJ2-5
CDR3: CAWSVNSKETQYF

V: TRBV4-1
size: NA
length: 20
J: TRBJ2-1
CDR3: CASSPLLTSGSISSYNEQFF

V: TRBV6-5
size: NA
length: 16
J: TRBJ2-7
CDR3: CASSYSQGLLSYEQYF

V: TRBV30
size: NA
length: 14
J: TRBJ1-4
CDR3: CAWSGGATNEKLFF

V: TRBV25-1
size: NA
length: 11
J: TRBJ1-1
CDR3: CASRGEAEAFF

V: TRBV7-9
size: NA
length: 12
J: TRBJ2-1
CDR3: CASTRSHNEQFF

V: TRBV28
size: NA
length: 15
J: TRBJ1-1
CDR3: CASSRWAGQWTEAFF

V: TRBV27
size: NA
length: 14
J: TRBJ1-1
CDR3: CASRTEYMNTEAFF

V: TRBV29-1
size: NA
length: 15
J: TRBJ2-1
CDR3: CSVRSGTSRYNEQFF

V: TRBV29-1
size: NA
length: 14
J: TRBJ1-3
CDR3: CSVSGQLSGNTIYF

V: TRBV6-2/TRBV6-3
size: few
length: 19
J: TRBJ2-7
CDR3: CASSPNLRTSGNPSYEQYF

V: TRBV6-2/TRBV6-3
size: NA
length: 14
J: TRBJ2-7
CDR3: CASSGGPATYEQYF

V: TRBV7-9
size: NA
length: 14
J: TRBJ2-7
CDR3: CASSRDLAGVEQYF

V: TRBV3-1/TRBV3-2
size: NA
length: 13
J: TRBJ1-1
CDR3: CASSQGRDRGAFF

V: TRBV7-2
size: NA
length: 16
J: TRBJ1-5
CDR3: CASSQGADRRNQPQHF

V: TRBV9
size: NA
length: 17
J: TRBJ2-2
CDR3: CASSVVSKGLDTGELFF

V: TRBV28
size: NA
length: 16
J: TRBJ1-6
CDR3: CASRSATGGYNSPLHF

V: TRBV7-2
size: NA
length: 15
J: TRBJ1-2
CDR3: CASSAQGHPNYGYTF

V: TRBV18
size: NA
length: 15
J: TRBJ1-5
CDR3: CASSPTGNGNQPQHF

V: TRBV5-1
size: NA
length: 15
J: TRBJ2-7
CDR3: CASSLSGTEGYEQYF

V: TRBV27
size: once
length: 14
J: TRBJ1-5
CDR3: CASSPQGVDQPQHF

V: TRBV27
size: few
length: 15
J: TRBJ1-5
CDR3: CASSPLEGNNQPQHF

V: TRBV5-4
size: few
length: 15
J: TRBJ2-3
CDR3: CASSPGTSVTDTQYF

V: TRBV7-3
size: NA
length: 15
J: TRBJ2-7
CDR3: CASSLRASESYEQYF

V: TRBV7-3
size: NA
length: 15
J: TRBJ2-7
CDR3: CASSLIGTGGYEQYF

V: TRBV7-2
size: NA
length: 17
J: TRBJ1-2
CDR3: CASSLAGPGNRVDGYTF

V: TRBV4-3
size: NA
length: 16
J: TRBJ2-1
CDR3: CASSPMGREGLNEQFF

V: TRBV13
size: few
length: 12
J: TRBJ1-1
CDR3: CASSIGQSEAFF

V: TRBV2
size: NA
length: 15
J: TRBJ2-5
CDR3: CASSGLQGARETQYF

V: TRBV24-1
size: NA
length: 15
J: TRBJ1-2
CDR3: CATSDAVGSDYGYTF

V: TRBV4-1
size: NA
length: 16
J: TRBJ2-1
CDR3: CASSQQAGGVYNEQFF

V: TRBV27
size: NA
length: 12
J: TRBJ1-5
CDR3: CASRFRGGPQHF

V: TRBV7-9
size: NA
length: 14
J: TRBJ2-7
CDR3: CASSPSGTYYEQYF

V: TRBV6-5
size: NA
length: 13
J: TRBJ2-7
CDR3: CASSGQESYEQYF

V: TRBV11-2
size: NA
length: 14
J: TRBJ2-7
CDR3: CASSFGTGSYEQYF

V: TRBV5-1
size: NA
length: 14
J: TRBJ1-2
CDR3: CASSPRTGTYGYTF

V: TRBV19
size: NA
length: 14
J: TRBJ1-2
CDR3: CASSKTWTAHGYTF

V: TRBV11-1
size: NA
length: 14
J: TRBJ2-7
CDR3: CASSSRQGISEQYF

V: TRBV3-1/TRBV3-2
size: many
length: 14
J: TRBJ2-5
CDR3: CASSQSTRSETQYF

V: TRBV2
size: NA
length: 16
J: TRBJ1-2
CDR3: CASSDGGRGNNYGYTF